This record concerns one TCR beta chain sequence. Its cognate antigen has yet to be identified. No base-level quality is on record; no much larger clone is a single base apart. Library creation used RT-PCR. TCRdb shows the sequencer as NextSeq 550. TCRdb reworked the public reads: Q25 trimming with fastp, MiXCR clone assembly, productive beta chains retained. Each entry is one CDR3 protein sequence, shown with its most common DNA and genes. This sample has about a million distinct CDR3 sequences in its table, and 15% to 20% of those were observed once. Roughly 6% of the sample lies in the top ten. This record comes from a study of patients and donors after allogeneic stem cell transplantation (dated by TCRdb to about 2020). The CDR3, cysteine through phenylalanine, is 13 amino acids long. Just the 39-base CDR3 DNA is kept, in frame starting at base 1. Between the V and J ends, shortened by 1 base and 2 bases respectively, the junction contains 8 bases. Looking up the germline V gene (reference sequence) yields CDR1 GTSNPN and CDR2 SVGIG.

The sample taken for sequencing was blood, either unsorted or a sorted T cell fraction (not recorded which). Recombination joined TRBV30 with TRBJ1-1, with the D gene call left open. The clonotype originates from a human donor who was either an allogeneic HSCT recipient or a stem cell or donor lymphocyte infusion donor (not recorded which). It is not recorded whose cells these are; they may come from a transplant donor. Here the CDR3 is given as CAWSGRGNTEAFF. Read as DNA, the sequence is TGTGCCTGGAGTGGACGGGGAAACACTGAAGCTTTCTTT.